The 22 T cell receptor beta chains presented below share a single source sample, sequenced in a study of T-cell reconstitution after alpha-beta-depleted transplantation in children. A library of TCRbeta sequences, prepared with unique molecular identifiers, was generated. TCRdb used MiXCR to reprocess the PCR reads, holding one entry per CDR3 protein. The table includes about 1,000,000 distinct CDR3 sequences, roughly 29% detected once. The sequencing here drew on PBMCs, mostly from graft donor cells, taken 360 days after TCRalphabeta/CD19-depleted stem cell transplant. All receptors come from a boy younger than two who had a stem cell transplant for SCID, so the T cells may come from the graft donor.

V is TRBV4-1 and J is TRBJ1-1; maybe TRBD1 (6 bases). The CDR3 has 17 amino acids. The germline gives CDR1 MGHRA, CDR2 YSYEKL. Between the trimmed V and J ends, which lost 1 base and 0 bases, there was a span of 15 bases. For the CDR3, the DNA is TGCGCCAGCAGCCAAGTTCAGGGGACACGGTTGAACACTGAAGCTTTCTTT. It encodes CASSQVQGTRLNTEAFF.

V gene TRBV7-6 combines with J gene TRBJ2-7, with no clear D. Trimming shortened V by 1 base and J by 3 bases, and 7 bases separated the two germline ends. Germline V gene lookup returns CDR1 SGHVS and CDR2 FNYEAQ. The CDR3 is 13 amino acids. CDR3 bases: TGTGCCAGCAGCTTAGGGGCTTACTACGAGCAGTACTTC. It codes for CASSLGAYYEQYF.

This clonotype was recorded at least ten times. The chain carries TRBV12-3 or TRBV12-4 and TRBJ2-7; the match to TRBD1 covers 8 bases. V lost 4 bases to trimming and J lost 3 bases; unmatched junction nucleotides: 2. The CDR3 length is 13 residues. CDR3 bases: TGTGCCAGCAGTTGGACAGGGTACTACGAGCAGTACTTC. As protein: CASSWTGYYEQYF.

The chain couples TRBV7-8 to TRBJ2-7; 10 nucleotides align to TRBD1. The CDR3 length is 14 residues. Germline trimming cut 7 bases from V and 2 bases from J; bases unmatched to any gene: 5. Germline CDR1 SGHVS, CDR2 FQNEAQ. The CDR3 sequence: CASNPDRGPYEQYF. The CDR3 bases are TGTGCCAGCAACCCCGACAGGGGGCCCTACGAGCAGTACTTC.

This chain links TRBV19 with TRBJ2-7; TRBD1 aligns across 9 bases. The CDR3 is made up of 13 amino acids. J lost 6 bases, V lost 7 bases, and 7 bases had no gene match. CDR1 is LNHDA and CDR2 is SQIVND in the germline V gene (reference sequence). The DNA for the CDR3 is TGTGCCAGTACGAAGGGACAGGGAGCCGAGCAGTACTTC. Protein: CASTKGQGAEQYF. Complete variable domain (other parts from reference TRBV19 and TRBJ2-7): DGGITQSPKYLFRKEGQNVTLSCEQNLNHDAMYWYRQDPGQGLRLIYYSQIVNDFQKGDIAEGYSVSREKKESFPLTVTSAQKNPTAFYLCASTKGQGAEQYFGPGTRLTVT.

This chain connects TRBV7-6 to TRBJ2-7; 8 nucleotides line up with TRBD2. With 1 base clipped from V and 6 bases from J, the junction kept 8 bases outside the gene matches. The CDR3 is 15 amino acids. Germline CDR1 is SGHVS and CDR2 is FNYEAQ. The CDR3 DNA follows: TGTGCCAGCAGCTTAGTTGGCCCTACTAGCGGCGAGCAGTACTTC. Protein: CASSLVGPTSGEQYF.

The chain is built from TRBV28 and TRBJ1-1; possible D gene TRBD1, 5 bases. Germline lookup yields CDR1 MDHEN and CDR2 SYDVKM. CDR3 length: 15 amino acids. Trimming cost V 6 bases and J 0 bases, with 14 bases left between them. CDR3 nucleotides: TGTGCCAGCAGCGTTCTCGCAGGGATGAACACTGAAGCTTTCTTT. It specifies CASSVLAGMNTEAFF.

This chain uses TRBV12-3 or TRBV12-4 with TRBJ2-7; 7 bases match TRBD2. With 3 bases clipped from V and 2 bases from J, the junction kept 13 bases outside the gene matches. The CDR3 sequence is 17 residues long. CDR3 bases: TGTGCCAGCAGTTTTAGGTCTGGGGGGAGGGAGACCTACGAGCAGTACTTC. It encodes CASSFRSGGRETYEQYF.

This clonotype was counted a few times. This chain uses TRBV18 with TRBJ1-1; D possibly corresponds to TRBD1 (6 bases). V lost 3 bases and J 1 base, leaving 15 bases between the germline ends. This CDR3 has 16 residues. Germline V gives CDR1 KGHSH, CDR2 LQKENI. CDR3 nucleotides: TGTGCCAGCTCACCTCCGACAGGCTCCCCGAACACTGAAGCTTTCTTT. It encodes CASSPPTGSPNTEAFF.

The chain carries TRBV20-1 and TRBJ1-5; possible D gene TRBD1, 6 bases. Per the germline V gene, CDR1 is DFQATT and CDR2 is SNEGSKA (reference sequence). CDR3 length equals 14 residues. The V gene lost 4 bases and the J gene lost 0 bases, with 10 bases spanning the gap. The CDR3, as DNA: TGCAGTGCTACGACAGGAAGTAGCAATCAGCCCCAGCATTTT. It encodes CSATTGSSNQPQHF.

The J gene is TRBJ2-2, the V gene TRBV15; TRBD1 is a possible D gene (6 bases). The germline V and J ends were trimmed by 4 bases and 5 bases, with 11 bases remaining between them. This CDR3 is 14 amino acids long. Per the germline V gene, CDR1 is LNHNV and CDR2 is YYDKDF (reference sequence). DNA of the CDR3: TGTGCCACCAGCATGCCACAGGGTACCGGGGAGCTGTTTTTT. This translates into CATSMPQGTGELFF.

This chain joins TRBV7-9 and TRBJ2-7; D remains ambiguous. The ends were cut back, 5 bases at V and 2 bases at J, with 7 bases in the middle. The CDR3 is 12 residues long. Looked up from germline, CDR1 is SEHNR and CDR2 is FQNEAQ (reference sequence). CDR3 in DNA: TGTGCCAGCAGCAGGGCTGCCTACGAGCAGTACTTC. Protein sequence: CASSRAAYEQYF.

In its sample, this clonotype was seen a few times. The chain joins TRBV18 to TRBJ2-7, with 8 bases matching TRBD2. This CDR3 is built from 15 residues. In germline, CDR1 is KGHSH, CDR2 LQKENI. The J segment lost 4 bases and the V segment lost 0 bases, leaving 5 bases of the junction unmatched. The CDR3 nucleotides are TGTGCCAGCTCACCACCGGGACTAGTCAGTTACGAGCAGTACTTC. Translation gives CASSPPGLVSYEQYF. Filled out from reference TRBV18 and TRBJ2-7, the complete variable domain reads NAGVMQNPRHLVRRRGQEARLRCSPMKGHSHVYWYRQLPEEGLKFMVYLQKENIIDESGMPKERFSAEFPKEGPSILRIQQVVRGDSAAYFCASSPPGLVSYEQYFGPGTRLTVT.

This clonotype has more than one count but fewer than ten. The chain is built from TRBV9 and TRBJ1-1; unclear D gene. V lost 4 bases and J 6 bases, leaving 10 bases between the germline ends. CDR3 length: 12 residues. Germline CDR1 is SGDLS and CDR2 is YYNGEE. CDR3 amino acids: CASSSGLSEAFF. The CDR3, as DNA: TGTGCCAGCAGCTCAGGCCTCTCTGAAGCTTTCTTT. The variable domain in full, with the rest retrieved from reference TRBV9 and TRBJ1-1, is DSGVTQTPKHLITATGQRVTLRCSPRSGDLSVYWYQQSLDQGLQFLIQYYNGEERAKGNILERFSAQQFPDLHSELNLSSLELGDSALYFCASSSGLSEAFFGQGTRLTVV.

This clonotype was picked up a small number of times. The chain recombines TRBV19 with TRBJ1-5; D gene ambiguous. Per germline, CDR1 LNHDA and CDR2 SQIVND (reference sequence). Trimming took off 4 bases at V and 7 bases at J, with 11 bases between the two ends. This CDR3 is built from 13 residues. The CDR3 sequence is CASSKTGEQPQHF. The CDR3, as DNA: TGTGCCAGTAGTAAGACGGGTGAGCAGCCCCAGCATTTT.

The chain uses TRBV6-5 and TRBJ2-5; 8 bases match TRBD1. Germline V lookup: CDR1 MNHEY, CDR2 SVGAGI. V lost 0 bases, J lost 4 bases, and 10 bases stayed unmatched. The length of the CDR3 is 17 residues. This chain's CDR3 is CASSYSADREWGETQYF. The CDR3 coding sequence is TGTGCCAGCAGTTACTCGGCGGACAGGGAATGGGGAGAGACCCAGTACTTC.

This clonotype was counted between two and nine times. The genes are TRBV20-1 and TRBJ1-1, with TRBD1 matching 9 bases. The CDR3 has 14 amino acids. Germline loops: CDR1 DFQATT, CDR2 SNEGSKA (reference sequence). With V trimmed by 3 bases and J by 1 base, 3 bases remained unmatched. The CDR3 sequence is CSARDRGQNTEAFF. The CDR3 bases are TGCAGTGCTAGGGACAGGGGCCAGAACACTGAAGCTTTCTTT.

This clonotype was observed a handful of times. This chain joins TRBV6-2 or TRBV6-3 and TRBJ2-5; D is possibly TRBD2 (5 bases). V lost 2 bases to trimming and J lost 7 bases, with 11 bases between them. This CDR3 is built from 13 residues. Germline-derived CDR1 and CDR2 are MNHEY and SVGEGT. CDR3 in amino acids: CASSYPSGGTQYF. The CDR3 nucleotides read TGTGCCAGCAGTTACCCCAGCGGAGGGACCCAGTACTTC.

V is TRBV20-1 and J is TRBJ2-7; 14 bases map to TRBD2. Trimming cost V 6 bases and J 2 bases; bases outside gene matches: 3. The V gene's germline CDR1 is DFQATT and CDR2 SNEGSKA (reference sequence). This CDR3 spans 14 amino acids. DNA for the CDR3: TGCAGTGCCAGACTAGCGGGGGGGACCTACGAGCAGTACTTC. It specifies CSARLAGGTYEQYF.

The CDR3 DNA reads TGTGCCAGCAGCTTGGGTTGGGACAAAAATGAGCAGTTCTTC. Its translation: CASSLGWDKNEQFF. This chain uses TRBV5-6 with TRBJ2-1; D is possibly TRBD1 (6 bases). The V end was cut by 0 bases, the J end by 7 bases, with 11 bases between. Germline V gives CDR1 SGHDT, CDR2 YYEEEE. The CDR3 is 14 amino acids.

The count of this clonotype is one. This chain uses TRBV12-3 or TRBV12-4 with TRBJ2-2, with D possibly TRBD2 on 5 matching bases. V was clipped by 6 bases and J by 4 bases, with 18 bases between them. The CDR3 length is 16 residues. CDR3 residues: CASSRQLGSSTGELFF. The CDR3 bases are TGTGCCAGCAGCCGCCAACTAGGGTCTTCCACCGGGGAGCTGTTTTTT.

The rearrangement uses TRBV12-3 or TRBV12-4 and TRBJ1-2, with D tentatively TRBD1 (5 bases). The CDR3 loop spans 16 amino acids. Trimming shortened V by 2 bases and J by 3 bases, and 16 bases separated the two germline ends. The CDR3 loop is CASSLYLLQDYYGYTF. CDR3 coding DNA: TGTGCCAGCAGTTTATATCTCCTACAGGATTACTATGGCTACACCTTC.